This is a list of T cell receptor beta chains from one sample in a study of blood T cells in healthy people across ages. TCRdb independently ran MiXCR on the 5' RACE reads; one entry per CDR3 protein. The sample holds 700,000 to 1,000,000 distinct CDR3 sequences, around 43% seen once. The sample was blood. The receptors were gathered from a man aged 55 to 70 in good health. CDR3s include the opening cysteine and the closing phenylalanine or tryptophan. Each record gives: D gene, clone size, J gene, V gene, CDR3 protein, CDR3 DNA. A D gene is named only where the DNA matches it firmly. The size of a clone is reported for some rows only, either as once, few or many, or as a class for expanded clones.

>-|once|TRBJ2-3|TRBV28
CASSSLTSTGDTQYF
TGTGCCAGCAGTTCCCTAACCTCCACGGGGGATACGCAGTATTTT
>-|few|TRBJ1-5|TRBV12-3/TRBV12-4
CASSFGSRWQHSNQPQHF
TGTGCCAGCAGTTTCGGGTCTCGGTGGCAACATAGCAATCAGCCCCAGCATTTT
>-|-|TRBJ1-1|TRBV29-1
CSAAKGPDTEAFF
TGCAGCGCCGCAAAAGGGCCGGACACTGAAGCTTTCTTT
>-|few|TRBJ2-5|TRBV9
CASSVGTNQETQYF
TGTGCCAGCAGCGTAGGGACGAACCAAGAGACCCAGTACTTC
>TRBD1|many|TRBJ2-7|TRBV29-1
CSGGTATDGSYEQYF
TGCAGCGGTGGGACAGCGACCGACGGGTCCTACGAGCAGTACTTC
>TRBD2|few|TRBJ2-3|TRBV7-2
CASSLVPSGGSHSTDTQYF
TGTGCCAGCAGCTTAGTACCTAGCGGGGGGTCCCACAGCACAGATACGCAGTATTTT
>TRBD2|-|TRBJ2-7|TRBV29-1
CSVERLAVQKYEQYF
TGCAGCGTTGAGAGGCTAGCGGTTCAGAAGTACGAGCAGTACTTC
>-|-|TRBJ1-6|TRBV21-1
CASSKAKESGFFSPLHF
TGTGCCAGCAGCAAAGCAAAGGAATCTGGCTTTTTTTCACCCCTCCACTTT
>-|few|TRBJ2-5|TRBV29-1
CSVEDQRAGQYF
TGCAGCGTTGAAGATCAGCGGGCGGGGCAGTACTTC
>TRBD1|-|TRBJ2-4|TRBV5-6
CASSLGWTGAKNIQYF
TGTGCCAGCAGCTTGGGGTGGACAGGGGCCAAAAACATTCAGTACTTC
>-|-|TRBJ2-1|TRBV9
CASSVGPRDSYNEQFF
TGTGCCAGCAGCGTAGGCCCCAGGGACTCCTACAATGAGCAGTTCTTC
>-|-|TRBJ2-7|TRBV7-2
CASSLEGSTSYEQYF
TGTGCCAGCAGCTTAGAGGGATCCACTTCCTACGAGCAGTACTTC
>-|few|TRBJ2-1|TRBV11-2
CASSFMANEQFF
TGTGCCAGCAGCTTTATGGCCAATGAGCAGTTCTTC
>TRBD1|-|TRBJ1-6|TRBV12-3/TRBV12-4
CASSLLWTGFDSPLHF
TGTGCCAGCAGCCTTCTCTGGACAGGGTTCGATTCACCCCTCCACTTT
>-|-|TRBJ2-5|TRBV7-9
CASSYAPTFQETQYF
TGTGCCAGCAGCTACGCACCAACGTTCCAAGAGACCCAGTACTTC
>TRBD2|-|TRBJ2-7|TRBV20-1
CSAKIGLAGVEQYF
TGCAGTGCCAAAATCGGACTAGCGGGTGTCGAGCAGTACTTC
>-|-|TRBJ2-7|TRBV7-9
CASSRQLDTAEPYF
TGTGCCAGCAGCCGCCAACTAGACACAGCGGAGCCGTACTTC
>-|-|TRBJ1-2|TRBV7-2
CASSLAAGLYGYTF
TGTGCTAGCAGCTTAGCGGCCGGACTCTATGGCTACACCTTC
>-|once|TRBJ1-2|TRBV27
CASSSLSSKSSDYTF
TGTGCCAGCAGTTCACTTTCCAGCAAATCATCTGACTACACCTTC
>-|once|TRBJ1-1|TRBV27
CASRIQGGNTEAFF
TGTGCCAGCAGGATACAGGGAGGAAACACTGAAGCTTTCTTT
>TRBD2|many|TRBJ2-3|TRBV9
CASSTWTSFTDTQYF
TGTGCCAGCAGCACGTGGACTAGCTTCACAGATACGCAGTATTTT
>-|-|TRBJ2-5|TRBV10-3
CAIGESEGTATETQYF
TGTGCCATCGGTGAGTCGGAGGGGACCGCCACCGAGACCCAGTACTTC
>-|few|TRBJ2-3|TRBV4-3
CASSQSPERTDTQYF
TGCGCCAGCAGCCAATCGCCAGAGAGGACAGATACGCAGTATTTT
>TRBD2|-|TRBJ2-1|TRBV12-3/TRBV12-4
CASSWSGGDVAGIYNEQFF
TGTGCCAGCAGCTGGTCCGGGGGGGATGTGGCGGGGATCTACAATGAGCAGTTCTTC
>-|-|TRBJ1-4|TRBV7-9
CASSLSQTTNEKLFF
TGTGCCAGCAGCTTATCGCAGACAACTAATGAAAAACTGTTTTTT
>-|-|TRBJ2-7|TRBV12-3/TRBV12-4
CASSILGGSDEQYF
TGTGCCAGCAGTATCCTAGGCGGCTCCGACGAGCAGTACTTC
>-|-|TRBJ2-5|TRBV5-1
CASSLEIRDSGGTQYF
TGCGCCAGCAGCTTGGAGATCCGGGACTCCGGAGGGACCCAGTACTTC
>TRBD2|-|TRBJ2-1|TRBV10-3
CAIRSRAGVSSYNEQFF
TGTGCCATCAGATCACGGGCGGGGGTGAGCTCCTACAATGAGCAGTTCTTC
>-|-|TRBJ2-3|TRBV7-2
CASSQSGRGTDTQYF
TGTGCCAGCAGTCAAAGCGGGCGGGGCACAGATACGCAGTATTTT
>TRBD1|few|TRBJ2-7|TRBV3-1
CASKGVGTGHYEQYF
TGTGCCAGCAAGGGTGTCGGGACAGGGCACTACGAGCAGTACTTC
>-|once|TRBJ1-2|TRBV2
CASSEVTRYTF
TGTGCCAGCAGTGAAGTTACCCGCTACACCTTC
>-|once|TRBJ1-1|TRBV6-5
CASRITQGMNTEAFF
TGTGCCAGCAGGATTACACAGGGAATGAACACTGAAGCTTTCTTT
>-|-|TRBJ2-7|TRBV7-9
CASSLAGLGVEQYF
TGTGCCAGCAGCTTAGCCGGGTTGGGCGTCGAGCAGTACTTC
>TRBD2|-|TRBJ2-1|TRBV14
CASSRLASGGLSYNEQFF
TGTGCCAGCAGCCGCCTGGCTAGCGGGGGTCTCTCCTACAATGAGCAGTTCTTC
>-|-|TRBJ1-2|TRBV20-1
CSARERQPGHLNYGYTF
TGCAGTGCTAGAGAGCGCCAGCCAGGACATTTGAACTATGGCTACACCTTC
>-|few|TRBJ1-6|TRBV10-3
CATSSKTANSPLHF
TGTGCTACATCTAGCAAGACAGCGAATTCACCCCTCCACTTT
>TRBD1|-|TRBJ1-2|TRBV9
CASSGGGQGPYTF
TGTGCCAGCAGCGGAGGGGGACAGGGGCCCTACACCTTC
>-|many|TRBJ1-2|TRBV20-1
CSARMPSGTPGGYTF
TGCAGTGCTAGGATGCCCTCAGGGACCCCTGGTGGCTACACCTTC
>TRBD1|-|TRBJ2-3|TRBV7-2
CASSLEATGGGEDTQYF
TGTGCCAGCAGCTTAGAGGCGACAGGGGGCGGGGAAGATACGCAGTATTTT
>-|few|TRBJ2-7|TRBV3-1
CASSHNRVSYYEQYF
TGTGCCAGCAGCCATAACCGGGTTTCGTACTACGAGCAGTACTTC
>-|-|TRBJ1-4|TRBV11-2
CASSPHGGLGEKLFF
TGTGCCAGCAGCCCCCACGGGGGGCTAGGTGAAAAACTGTTTTTT
>TRBD1|many|TRBJ1-2|TRBV18
CASSPADRGPARGYTF
TGTGCCAGCTCACCAGCGGACAGGGGACCTGCCCGTGGCTACACCTTC
>-|-|TRBJ2-5|TRBV2
CASAQGYVEETQYF
TGTGCCAGTGCACAGGGTTATGTTGAAGAGACCCAGTACTTC
>-|few|TRBJ2-2|TRBV9
CASSEGIAGELFF
TGTGCCAGCAGCGAAGGGATAGCGGGGGAGCTGTTTTTT
>-|-|TRBJ2-7|TRBV4-1
CASSQPGEAPYEQYF
TGCGCCAGCAGCCAACCTGGGGAGGCGCCCTACGAGCAGTACTTC
>TRBD2|-|TRBJ2-7|TRBV9
CASSADSSGGAYEQYF
TGTGCCAGCAGCGCGGACTCTAGCGGGGGTGCCTACGAGCAGTACTTC